This paragraph reports one T cell receptor (beta chain). Its antigen is as yet unknown. A much larger clone is a single base away; this may be a read error. This CDR3 is missing its conserved last phenylalanine or tryptophan, likely due to a read error. Researchers took RNA transcripts and amplified the TCR beta CDR3 regions from them. With the HTBI primer set, the TCR CDR3 went through a first round of RT-PCR. A single record per CDR3 protein comes from TCRdb applying MiXCR to the multiplex PCR reads. The data show hundreds of thousands of distinct CDR3 sequences, with roughly 37% seen just once and approximately 10% held by the top ten. Over 18 months, lack of ophthalmopathy progression marked Graves' hyperthyroidism as stable. Trimming removed 3 bases from V and 5 bases from J; junction bases left unmatched: 7. Germline assignment: CDR1 SGDLS and CDR2 YYNGEE. The CDR3 runs 14 residues. This sample stems from a study of T cells in Graves' hyperthyroidism and ophthalmopathy. Points from the study as a whole: Most thyroid clonotypes that were expanded above 0.001 also turned up in blood.

The chain recombines TRBV9 with TRBJ1-1; 7 nucleotides align to TRBD1. The receptor was isolated from a man between 18 and 29 years old with Graves' hyperthyroidism. The sample was blood. In DNA, the CDR3 is TGTGCCAGCAGCGGACAGGGAAGCGGAACTGAAGCTTTCTAT. Translation gives CASSGQGSGTEAFY.